These 15 T cell receptor beta chains came from one sample sequenced in a study of blood T cells in healthy people across ages. Primers used in a second PCR of roughly 7 to 12 cycles were a sample-barcoded 5' primer and a J-beta primer mix. From the 5' RACE reads, TCRdb called clonotypes with MiXCR, one entry per CDR3 protein. The sample lists about 1.1 million distinct CDR3 sequences; roughly two fifths were seen once. The sequenced material came from blood. These receptors all stem from a man between 18 and 35 years old in good health.

For this clonotype: One end of the junction does not line up with germline, which may come from a read error. J is TRBJ2-1 and V is TRBV3-1; D unresolved. CDR3 length: 14 residues. Germline V gene lookup returns CDR1 LGHDT and CDR2 YNNKEL (reference sequence). The CDR3 loop reads CASRQDPSGNEQFF. CDR3 coding DNA: TGTGCCAGCAGACAAGACCCTTCTGGCAATGAGCAGTTCTTC.

This clonotype came up a few times. The chain has TRBV20-1 and TRBJ1-4; D unresolved. Germline CDR1 DFQATT, CDR2 SNEGSKA (reference sequence). V was clipped by 3 bases and J by 8 bases, with 13 bases between them. The CDR3 consists of 13 residues. The CDR3 is CSARDGVGEKLFF. The CDR3 DNA follows: TGCAGTGCTAGGGATGGGGTCGGCGAAAAACTGTTTTTT.

This clonotype was detected ten times or more. The genes are TRBV7-2 and TRBJ2-5; D ambiguous. V was trimmed by 3 bases and J by 0 bases, leaving 8 bases between them. The CDR3 has 14 residues. The V gene's germline CDR1 is SGHTA and CDR2 FQGNSA. The CDR3 DNA reads TGTGCCAGCAGCTTGGGCCTGTACCAAGAGACCCAGTACTTC. It translates to CASSLGLYQETQYF.

The V call is TRBV4-1, the J call TRBJ1-6, with 7 nucleotides matching TRBD1. Trimming at V came to 4 bases and at J to 14 bases, leaving 5 bases not matched to a gene. Germline values: CDR1 MGHRA, CDR2 YSYEKL. The CDR3 runs 12 residues. CDR3 region: CASSRDREALHF. The CDR3 DNA reads TGCGCCAGCAGCCGCGACAGGGAAGCCCTCCACTTT.

The rearrangement joins TRBV2 to TRBJ1-2, with no clear D. V was pared by 7 bases and J by 0 bases, with 12 bases between. CDR3 length: 14 amino acids. CDR1 is SNHLY and CDR2 is FYNNEI in the germline V gene. The CDR3 reads CASTWTTANYGYTF. DNA of the CDR3: TGTGCCAGCACATGGACCACGGCTAACTATGGCTACACCTTC.

V usage is TRBV20-1 and J usage is TRBJ1-2; D is possibly TRBD1 (6 bases). CDR1 is DFQATT and CDR2 is SNEGSKA in the germline V gene (reference sequence). The CDR3 has 14 amino acids. Deletions cut 0 bases from V and 5 bases from J, with 13 bases between. The DNA of the CDR3 is TGCAGTGCTAGAGACAACGGACAGTTTTATGGCTACACCTTC. It is translated as CSARDNGQFYGYTF.

This clonotype was observed a handful of times. V is TRBV9 and J is TRBJ1-2; D gene ambiguous. Per germline, CDR1 SGDLS and CDR2 YYNGEE. The CDR3 has 11 residues. Trimming left V 6 bases short and J 5 bases short, with 8 bases between. CDR3 in DNA: TGTGCCAGCAACGGGAGGTATGGCTACACCTTC. Residues: CASNGRYGYTF.

V and J are TRBV5-1 and TRBJ1-6; D is unclear. CDR3 length equals 15 residues. Per germline, CDR1 SGHRS and CDR2 YFSETQ. V lost 1 base and J 6 bases, leaving 11 bases between the germline ends. Here the CDR3 reads CASSLMPGSNSPLHF. CDR3 bases: TGCGCCAGCAGCTTGATGCCCGGCAGTAATTCACCCCTCCACTTT.

This clonotype was recorded a few times. The V call is TRBV2, the J call TRBJ1-5, with D possibly being TRBD1 (6 bases). In germline, CDR1 is SNHLY, CDR2 FYNNEI. This CDR3 spans 13 amino acids. The V gene lost 7 bases and the J gene lost 9 bases, with 16 bases spanning the gap. The CDR3 here is CASNGGGFWPQHF. The CDR3 nucleotides are TGTGCCAGCAACGGGGGCGGGTTTTGGCCCCAGCATTTT. Drawing the rest from reference TRBV2 and TRBJ1-5, the complete variable domain is EPEVTQTPSHQVTQMGQEVILRCVPISNHLYFYWYRQILGQKVEFLVSFYNNEISEKSEIFDDQFSVERPDGSNFTLKIRSTKLEDSAMYFCASNGGGFWPQHFGDGTRLSIL.

V is TRBV7-9 and J is TRBJ1-4; perhaps TRBD1 as D (6 bases). The CDR3 runs to 14 residues. V was trimmed by 3 bases and J by 8 bases, leaving 13 bases between them. Germline values: CDR1 SEHNR, CDR2 FQNEAQ (reference sequence). The CDR3 bases are TGTGCCAGCAGCTTCGCCGGGACAAGGGAAAAACTGTTTTTT. The encoded protein is CASSFAGTREKLFF.

This clonotype has more than one count but fewer than ten. The rearrangement joins TRBV4-1 to TRBJ2-4; D remains ambiguous. The germline V gene has CDR1 MGHRA and CDR2 YSYEKL. The V and J ends lost 0 bases and 0 bases respectively, with 9 bases between them. The CDR3 length is 16 residues. In nucleotides, the CDR3 is TGCGCCAGCAGCCAAGAAGTCACAATAGCCAAAAACATTCAGTACTTC. Translation gives CASSQEVTIAKNIQYF.

This clonotype turned up a few times. V is TRBV4-1 and J is TRBJ2-1; 7 nucleotides align to TRBD1. The germline V gene encodes CDR1 MGHRA and CDR2 YSYEKL. This CDR3 comprises 14 residues. Unmatched junction bases numbered 10, after V lost 0 bases and J lost 14 bases. The CDR3 sequence is CASSQDRAAGGKFF. As DNA, the CDR3 is TGCGCCAGCAGCCAAGATCGGGCGGCAGGGGGAAAGTTCTTC.

This chain links TRBV7-2 with TRBJ2-3; 8 positions agree with TRBD2. Germline lookup yields CDR1 SGHTA and CDR2 FQGNSA. The CDR3 length is 15 residues. The V segment lost 5 bases and the J segment 1 base; nucleotides outside the gene matches: 5. The CDR3 protein is CASSRGLAGTDTQYF. The CDR3 nucleotides are TGTGCCAGCAGCCGAGGACTAGCTGGCACAGATACGCAGTATTTT.

Regarding this clonotype: One end of the junction is discordant with germline, which a read error may explain. This sequence joins TRBV25-1 and TRBJ2-1; maybe TRBD2 (5 bases). Germline CDR1 reads MGHDK; CDR2 reads SYGVNS. The CDR3 length is 17 residues. CDR3 sequence reads: CASRELEVVSSYNEQFF. CDR3 nucleotides: TGTGCCAGCCGTGAATTGGAGGTGGTGAGCTCCTACAATGAGCAGTTCTTC.

The J gene is TRBJ1-1, the V gene TRBV6-2 or TRBV6-3; D perhaps matches TRBD1 (5 bases). The germline CDR1 and CDR2 sequences are MNHEY and SVGEGT. V lost 6 bases and J 5 bases, leaving 13 bases between the germline ends. CDR3 length: 13 residues. CDR3 nucleotide sequence: TGTGCCAGCAGAGGGTATGGGGGAACTGAAGCTTTCTTT. This translates into CASRGYGGTEAFF.